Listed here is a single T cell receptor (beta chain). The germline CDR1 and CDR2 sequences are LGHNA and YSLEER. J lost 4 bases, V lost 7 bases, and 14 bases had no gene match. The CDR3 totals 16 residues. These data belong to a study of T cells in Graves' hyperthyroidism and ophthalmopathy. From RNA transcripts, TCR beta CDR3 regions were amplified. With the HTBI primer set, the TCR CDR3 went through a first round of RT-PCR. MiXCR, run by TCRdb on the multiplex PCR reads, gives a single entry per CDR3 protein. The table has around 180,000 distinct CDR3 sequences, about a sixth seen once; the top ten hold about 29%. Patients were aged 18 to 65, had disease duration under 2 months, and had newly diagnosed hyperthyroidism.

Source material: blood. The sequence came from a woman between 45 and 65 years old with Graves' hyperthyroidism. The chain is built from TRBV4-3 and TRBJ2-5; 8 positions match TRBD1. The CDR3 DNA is TGCGCCAGCACCAAGACAGGGGAGCTTCCCCCAGAGACCCAGTACTTC. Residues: CASTKTGELPPETQYF.